The clone carrying this TCR beta chain showed up just once. The sample originates from a study of T cell changes during pregnancy in multiple sclerosis. Measured with immunoSEQ multiplex PCR; TCRdb has only the in-frame clones, and not every one. The sample consists of approximately 13,000 clones, over 90% of them appearing once. Looked up from germline, CDR1 is SGHVS and CDR2 is FQNEAQ. This CDR3 comprises 15 residues. Trimming removed 4 bases from V and 4 bases from J; junction bases left unmatched: 6. This chain joins TRBV7-8 and TRBJ2-3; TRBD1 matches at 9 bases. The sequence derives from a female donor in good health, enrolled as a control in a pregnancy study. The sequences come from peripheral blood, collected in the second trimester of pregnancy. The CDR3 protein is CASSSDRGKSDTQYF. The DNA of the CDR3 is TGTGCCAGCAGCTCGGACAGGGGAAAATCAGATACGCAGTATTTT.